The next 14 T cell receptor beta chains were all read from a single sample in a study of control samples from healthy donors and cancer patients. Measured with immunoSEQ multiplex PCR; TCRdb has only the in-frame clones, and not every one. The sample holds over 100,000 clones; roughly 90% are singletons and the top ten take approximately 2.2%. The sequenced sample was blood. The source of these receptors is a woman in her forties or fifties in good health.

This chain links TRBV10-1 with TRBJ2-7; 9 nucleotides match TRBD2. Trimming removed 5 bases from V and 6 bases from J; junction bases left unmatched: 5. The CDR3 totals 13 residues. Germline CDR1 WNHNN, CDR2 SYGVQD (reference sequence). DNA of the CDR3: TGCGCCAGCAGTAAGACTAGCGGACGCGAGCAGTACTTC. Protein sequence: CASSKTSGREQYF.

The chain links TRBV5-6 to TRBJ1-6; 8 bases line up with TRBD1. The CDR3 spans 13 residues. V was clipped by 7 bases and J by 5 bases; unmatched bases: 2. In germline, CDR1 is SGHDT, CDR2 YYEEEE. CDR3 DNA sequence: TGTGCCAGCGGGACAGGAGATAATTCACCCCTCCACTTT. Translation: CASGTGDNSPLHF. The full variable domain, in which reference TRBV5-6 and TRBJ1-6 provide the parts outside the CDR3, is DAGVTQSPTHLIKTRGQQVTLRCSPKSGHDTVSWYQQALGQGPQFIFQYYEEEERQRGNFPDRFSGHQFPNYSSELNVNALLLGDSALYLCASGTGDNSPLHFGNGTRLTVT.

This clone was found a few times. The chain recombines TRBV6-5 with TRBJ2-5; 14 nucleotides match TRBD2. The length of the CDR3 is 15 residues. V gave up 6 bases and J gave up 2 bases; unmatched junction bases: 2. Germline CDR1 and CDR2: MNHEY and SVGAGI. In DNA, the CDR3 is TGTGCCAGCAGACGACTAGCGGGAGGGCAAGAGACCCAGTACTTC. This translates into CASRRLAGGQETQYF.

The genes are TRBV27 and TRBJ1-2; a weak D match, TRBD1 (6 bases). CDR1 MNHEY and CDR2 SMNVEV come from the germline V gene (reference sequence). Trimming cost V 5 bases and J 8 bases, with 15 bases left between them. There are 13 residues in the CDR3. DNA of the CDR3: TGTGCCAGCAGTGCCGACAGGTTTCAGGGCTACACCTTC. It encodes CASSADRFQGYTF.

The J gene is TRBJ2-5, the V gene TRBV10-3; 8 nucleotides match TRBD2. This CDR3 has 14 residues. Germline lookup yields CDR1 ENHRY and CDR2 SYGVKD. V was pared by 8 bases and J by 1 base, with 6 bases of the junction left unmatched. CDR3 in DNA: TGTGCCATCGGAATTAGCGGGGCCCAAGAGACCCAGTACTTC. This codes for CAIGISGAQETQYF.

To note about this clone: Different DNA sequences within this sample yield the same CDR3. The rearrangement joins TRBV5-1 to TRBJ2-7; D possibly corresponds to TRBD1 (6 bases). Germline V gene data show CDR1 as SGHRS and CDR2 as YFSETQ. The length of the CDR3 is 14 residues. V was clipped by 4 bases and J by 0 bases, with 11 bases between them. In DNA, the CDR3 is TGCGCCAGCAGCCTGACAGGAAGCTCCTACGAGCAGTACTTC. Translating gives CASSLTGSSYEQYF.

CDR3 sequence (DNA): TGTGCCAGCAGCAAAACAGGCTCTGGGGCCAACGTCCTGACTTTC. This translates into CASSKTGSGANVLTF. The chain employs TRBV6-5 and TRBJ2-6; D perhaps matches TRBD1 (5 bases). Germline V CDR1 and CDR2: MNHEY, SVGAGI. CDR3 length equals 15 residues. Trimming removed 6 bases at V and 0 bases at J, with 9 bases between.

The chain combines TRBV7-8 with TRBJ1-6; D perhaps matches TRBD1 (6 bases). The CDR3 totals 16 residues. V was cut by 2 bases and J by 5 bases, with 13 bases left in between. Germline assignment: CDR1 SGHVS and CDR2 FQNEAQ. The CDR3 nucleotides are TGTGCCAGCAGCTTATTAGGACAGAGGGATAATTCACCCCTCCACTTT. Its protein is CASSLLGQRDNSPLHF.

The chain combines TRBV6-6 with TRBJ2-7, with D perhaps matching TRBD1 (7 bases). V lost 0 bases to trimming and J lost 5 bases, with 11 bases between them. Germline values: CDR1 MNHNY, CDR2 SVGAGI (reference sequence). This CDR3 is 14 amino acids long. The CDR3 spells CASSYSEGANEQYF. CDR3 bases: TGTGCCAGCAGTTACTCGGAGGGGGCGAACGAGCAGTACTTC.

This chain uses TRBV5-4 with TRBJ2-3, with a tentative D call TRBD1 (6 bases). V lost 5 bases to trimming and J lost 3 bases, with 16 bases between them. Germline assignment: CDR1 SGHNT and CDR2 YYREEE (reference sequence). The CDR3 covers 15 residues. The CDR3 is CASRPDSVGTDTQYF. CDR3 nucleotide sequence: TGTGCCAGCAGGCCGGACAGCGTAGGTACAGATACGCAGTATTTT. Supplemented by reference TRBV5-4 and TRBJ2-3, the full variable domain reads ETGVTQSPTHLIKTRGQQVTLRCSSQSGHNTVSWYQQALGQGPQFIFQYYREEENGRGNFPPRFSGLQFPNYSSELNVNALELDDSALYLCASRPDSVGTDTQYFGPGTRLTVL.

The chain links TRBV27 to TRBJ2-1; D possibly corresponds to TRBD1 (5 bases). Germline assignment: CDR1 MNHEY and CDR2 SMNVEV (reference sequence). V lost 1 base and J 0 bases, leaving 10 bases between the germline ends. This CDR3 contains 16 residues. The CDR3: CASSLWGRSSYNEQFF. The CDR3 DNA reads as TGTGCCAGCAGTTTATGGGGCCGAAGCTCCTACAATGAGCAGTTCTTC.

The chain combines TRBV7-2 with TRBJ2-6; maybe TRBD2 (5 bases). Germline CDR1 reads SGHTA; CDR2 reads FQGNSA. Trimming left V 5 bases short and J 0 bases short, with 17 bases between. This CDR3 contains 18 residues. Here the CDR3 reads CASSRDYGADSGANVLTF. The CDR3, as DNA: TGTGCCAGCAGCCGGGATTATGGAGCAGACTCTGGGGCCAACGTCCTGACTTTC.

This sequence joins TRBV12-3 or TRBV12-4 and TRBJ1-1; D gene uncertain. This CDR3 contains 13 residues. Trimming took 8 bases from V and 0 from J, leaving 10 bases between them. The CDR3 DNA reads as TGTGCCAGCCGCTCGGTGGTGAACACTGAAGCTTTCTTT. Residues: CASRSVVNTEAFF.

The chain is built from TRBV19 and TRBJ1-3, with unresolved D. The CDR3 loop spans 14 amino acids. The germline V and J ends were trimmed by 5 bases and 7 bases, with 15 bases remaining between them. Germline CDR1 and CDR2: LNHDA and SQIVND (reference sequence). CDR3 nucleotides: TGTGCCAGTAGTCCCGGGGTTGAATCGAACACCATATATTTT. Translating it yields CASSPGVESNTIYF. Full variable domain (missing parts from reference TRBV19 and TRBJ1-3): DGGITQSPKYLFRKEGQNVTLSCEQNLNHDAMYWYRQDPGQGLRLIYYSQIVNDFQKGDIAEGYSVSREKKESFPLTVTSAQKNPTAFYLCASSPGVESNTIYFGEGSWLTVV.